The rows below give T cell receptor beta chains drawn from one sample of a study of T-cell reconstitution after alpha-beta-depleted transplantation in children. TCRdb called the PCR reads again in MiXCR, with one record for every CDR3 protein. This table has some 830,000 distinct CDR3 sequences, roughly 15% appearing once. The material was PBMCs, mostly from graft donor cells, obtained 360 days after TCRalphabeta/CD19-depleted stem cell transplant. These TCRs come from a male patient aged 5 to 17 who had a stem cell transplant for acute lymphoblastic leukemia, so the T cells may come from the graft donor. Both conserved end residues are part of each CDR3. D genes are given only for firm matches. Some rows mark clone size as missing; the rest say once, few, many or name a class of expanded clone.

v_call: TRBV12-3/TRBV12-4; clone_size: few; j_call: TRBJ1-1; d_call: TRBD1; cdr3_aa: CASGLPGGDTEAFF; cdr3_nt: TGTGCCAGCGGTCTTCCAGGGGGGGACACTGAAGCTTTCTTT
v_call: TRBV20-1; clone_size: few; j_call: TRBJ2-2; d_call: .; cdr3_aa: CSAWAANTGELFF; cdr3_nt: TGCAGCGCTTGGGCGGCGAACACCGGGGAGCTGTTTTTT
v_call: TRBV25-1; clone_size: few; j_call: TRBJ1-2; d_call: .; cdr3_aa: CATYRVGYTF; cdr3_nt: TGTGCCACCTACAGGGTTGGCTACACCTTC
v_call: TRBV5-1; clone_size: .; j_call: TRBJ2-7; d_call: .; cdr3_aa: CASSGLAHEQYF; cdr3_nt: TGCGCCAGCAGCGGTTTAGCGCACGAGCAGTACTTC
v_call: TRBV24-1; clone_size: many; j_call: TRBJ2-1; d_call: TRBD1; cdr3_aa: CATSDGQGTYNEQFF; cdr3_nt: TGTGCCACCAGTGACGGACAGGGAACCTACAATGAGCAGTTCTTC
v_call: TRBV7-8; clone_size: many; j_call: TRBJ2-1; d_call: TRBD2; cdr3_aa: CASSSPRKRDYTYNEQFF; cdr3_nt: TGTGCCAGCAGCTCCCCTAGAAAGAGGGACTACACCTACAATGAGCAGTTCTTC
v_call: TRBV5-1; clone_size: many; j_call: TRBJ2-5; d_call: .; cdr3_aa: CASSLVQGRETQYF; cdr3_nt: TGCGCCAGCAGCTTGGTTCAGGGTCGGGAGACCCAGTACTTC
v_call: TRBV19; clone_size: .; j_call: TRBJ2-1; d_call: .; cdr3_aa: CASSNWGDNEQFF; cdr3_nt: TGTGCCAGTAGTAACTGGGGAGACAATGAGCAGTTCTTC
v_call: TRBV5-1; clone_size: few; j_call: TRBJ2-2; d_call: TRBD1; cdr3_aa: CASSLGDRVPGELFF; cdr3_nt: TGCGCCAGCAGCTTAGGAGACAGGGTTCCCGGGGAGCTGTTTTTT
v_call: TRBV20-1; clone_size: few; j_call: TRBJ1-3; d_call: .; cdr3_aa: CSARAGGYGNTIYF; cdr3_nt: TGCAGTGCCCGAGCGGGGGGGTACGGAAACACCATATATTTT
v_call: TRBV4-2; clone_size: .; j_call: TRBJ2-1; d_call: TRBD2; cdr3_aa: CASGAGLASGNEQFF; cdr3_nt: TGTGCCAGCGGCGCTGGACTAGCCTCTGGGAATGAGCAGTTCTTC
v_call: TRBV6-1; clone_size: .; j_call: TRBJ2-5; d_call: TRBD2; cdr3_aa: CASSPGLAGGSQETQYF; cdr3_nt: TGTGCCAGCAGTCCGGGACTAGCGGGAGGTAGCCAAGAGACCCAGTACTTC
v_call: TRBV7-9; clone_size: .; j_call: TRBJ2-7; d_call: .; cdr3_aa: CASTGRTWEQYF; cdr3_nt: TGTGCCAGCACCGGAAGAACGTGGGAGCAGTACTTC
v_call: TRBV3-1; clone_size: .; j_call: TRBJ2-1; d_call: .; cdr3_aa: CASSQGRLHEQFF; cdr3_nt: TGTGCCAGCAGCCAAGGGCGGCTTCATGAGCAGTTCTTC
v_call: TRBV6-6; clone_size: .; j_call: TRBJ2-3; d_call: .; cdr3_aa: CASRVGADTQYF; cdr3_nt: TGTGCCAGCAGAGTCGGGGCCGATACGCAGTATTTT
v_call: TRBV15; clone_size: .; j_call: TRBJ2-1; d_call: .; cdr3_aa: CATSRAPGVEQFF; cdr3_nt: TGTGCCACCAGCAGAGCCCCAGGGGTTGAGCAGTTCTTC
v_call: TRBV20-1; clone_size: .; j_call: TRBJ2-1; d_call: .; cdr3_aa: CSAPGIGEQFF; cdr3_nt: TGCAGTGCCCCGGGGATAGGAGAGCAGTTCTTC
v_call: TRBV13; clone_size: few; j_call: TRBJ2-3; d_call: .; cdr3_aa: CASSLGLQSAVTDTQYF; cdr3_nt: TGTGCCAGCAGCTTAGGCCTTCAGAGCGCCGTCACAGATACGCAGTATTTT
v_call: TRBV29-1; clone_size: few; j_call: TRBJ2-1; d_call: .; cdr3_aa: CSVERRGQGRYNEQFF; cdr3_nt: TGCAGCGTTGAAAGAAGAGGGCAGGGCCGTTACAATGAGCAGTTCTTC
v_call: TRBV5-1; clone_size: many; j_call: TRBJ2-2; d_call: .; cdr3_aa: CASSLEYRGTGELFF; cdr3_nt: TGCGCCAGCAGCTTGGAGTACCGGGGCACCGGGGAGCTGTTTTTT
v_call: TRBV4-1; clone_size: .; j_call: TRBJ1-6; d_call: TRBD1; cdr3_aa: CASSQGQARAYNSPLHF; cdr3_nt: TGCGCCAGCAGCCAGGGACAGGCAAGGGCCTATAATTCACCCCTCCACTTT
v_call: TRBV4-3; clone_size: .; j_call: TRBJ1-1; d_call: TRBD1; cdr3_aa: CASSKYRGRGAFF; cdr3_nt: TGCGCCAGCAGCAAATACAGGGGGCGCGGAGCTTTCTTT
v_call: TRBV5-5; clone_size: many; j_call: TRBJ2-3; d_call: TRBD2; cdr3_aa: CASSLISGSVRAQYF; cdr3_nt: TGTGCCAGCAGCTTGATTAGCGGGAGCGTCCGGGCGCAGTATTTT
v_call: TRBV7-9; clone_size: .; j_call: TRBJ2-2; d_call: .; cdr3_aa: CTSGAPNTGELFF; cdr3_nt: TGTACCTCCGGGGCACCGAACACCGGGGAGCTGTTTTTT
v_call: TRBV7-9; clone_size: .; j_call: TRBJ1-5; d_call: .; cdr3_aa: CASSSTTGPHQPQHF; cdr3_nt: TGTGCCAGCAGCTCAACGACAGGCCCCCATCAGCCCCAGCATTTT
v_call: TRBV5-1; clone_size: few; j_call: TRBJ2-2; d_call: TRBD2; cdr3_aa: CASSLASASGISRIYTGELFF; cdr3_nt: TGCGCCAGCAGCTTGGCCTCGGCTAGCGGGATTTCCCGAATTTACACCGGGGAGCTGTTTTTT
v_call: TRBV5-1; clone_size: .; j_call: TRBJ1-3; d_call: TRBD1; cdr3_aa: CASSLRDRASDGPGNTIYF; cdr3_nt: TGCGCCAGCAGCTTGCGGGACAGGGCCTCAGACGGACCTGGAAACACCATATATTTT
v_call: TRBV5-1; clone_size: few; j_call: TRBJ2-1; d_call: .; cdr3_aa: CASSFGESYNEQFF; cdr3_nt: TGCGCCAGCAGCTTCGGGGAGTCCTACAATGAGCAGTTCTTC
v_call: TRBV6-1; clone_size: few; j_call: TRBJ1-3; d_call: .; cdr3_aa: CASSPLPGAGNTIYF; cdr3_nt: TGTGCCAGCAGTCCCCTCCCAGGCGCTGGAAACACCATATATTTT
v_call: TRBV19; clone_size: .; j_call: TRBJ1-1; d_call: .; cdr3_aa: CASSIDRWYTEAFF; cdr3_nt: TGTGCCAGTAGTATCGACAGGTGGTACACTGAAGCTTTCTTT
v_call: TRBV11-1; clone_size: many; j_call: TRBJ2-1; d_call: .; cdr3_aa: CASSLPAGNEQFF; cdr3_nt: TGTGCCAGCAGCTTACCTGCCGGCAATGAGCAGTTCTTC
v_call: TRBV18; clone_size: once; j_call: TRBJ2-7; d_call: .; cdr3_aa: CASSPSTRGTYEQYF; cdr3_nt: TGTGCCAGCTCACCATCAACAAGGGGGACCTACGAGCAGTACTTC
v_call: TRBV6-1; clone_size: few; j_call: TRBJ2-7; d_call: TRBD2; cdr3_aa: CASRREGFPSTGYEQYF; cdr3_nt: TGTGCCAGCCGGAGGGAGGGCTTTCCTTCGACCGGGTACGAGCAGTACTTC
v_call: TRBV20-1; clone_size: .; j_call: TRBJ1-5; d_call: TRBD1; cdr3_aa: CSARASGRGRTRNQPQHF; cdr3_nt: TGCAGTGCTCGCGCGTCCGGCAGGGGGAGGACTCGCAATCAGCCCCAGCATTTT
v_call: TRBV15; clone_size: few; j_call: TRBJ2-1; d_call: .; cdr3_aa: CATSRADWGEQFF; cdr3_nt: TGTGCCACCAGCAGAGCGGATTGGGGAGAGCAGTTCTTC
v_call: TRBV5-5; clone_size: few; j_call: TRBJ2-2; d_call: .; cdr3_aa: CASSSTRGTGELFF; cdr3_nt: TGTGCCAGCAGTTCGACTAGGGGCACCGGGGAGCTGTTTTTT
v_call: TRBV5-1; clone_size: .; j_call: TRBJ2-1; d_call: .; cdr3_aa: CASSLRGRDEQFF; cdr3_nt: TGCGCCAGCAGCTTAAGGGGGAGGGATGAGCAGTTCTTC
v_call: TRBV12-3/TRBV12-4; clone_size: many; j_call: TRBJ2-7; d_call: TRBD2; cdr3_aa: CASSLASGTIEQYF; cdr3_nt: TGTGCCAGCAGTTTAGCCTCCGGGACTATCGAGCAGTACTTC
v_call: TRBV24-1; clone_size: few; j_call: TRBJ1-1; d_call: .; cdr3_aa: CATSDLITARAFF; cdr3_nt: TGTGCCACCAGTGATTTGATCACAGCACGAGCTTTCTTT
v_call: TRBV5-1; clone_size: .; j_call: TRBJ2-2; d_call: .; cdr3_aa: CASSEGRTPLYGELFF; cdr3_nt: TGCGCCAGCAGCGAGGGCAGGACCCCTCTTTACGGGGAGCTGTTTTTT
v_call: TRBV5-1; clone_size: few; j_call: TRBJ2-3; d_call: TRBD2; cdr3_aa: CASSLGLAGGRADTQYF; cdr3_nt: TGCGCCAGCAGCTTGGGACTAGCGGGAGGCAGAGCAGATACGCAGTATTTT
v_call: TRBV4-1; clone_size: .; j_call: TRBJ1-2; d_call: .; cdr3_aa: CASSQGGRGDGGYGYTF; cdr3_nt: TGCGCCAGCAGCCAAGGGGGAAGGGGGGATGGAGGCTATGGCTACACCTTC
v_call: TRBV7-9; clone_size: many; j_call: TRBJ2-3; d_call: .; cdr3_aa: CASSESKGSRYHTQYF; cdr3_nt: TGTGCCAGCAGCGAGAGCAAGGGGTCCCGGTACCATACGCAGTATTTT
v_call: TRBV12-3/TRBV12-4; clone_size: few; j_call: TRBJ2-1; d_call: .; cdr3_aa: CASSLDVGLVYEQFF; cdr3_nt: TGTGCCAGCAGTTTAGACGTCGGGTTAGTATATGAGCAGTTCTTC
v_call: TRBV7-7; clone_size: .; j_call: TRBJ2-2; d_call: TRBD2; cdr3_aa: CASSRLEGLAGGVTGELFF; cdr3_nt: TGTGCCAGCAGCCGTCTGGAGGGACTAGCGGGAGGGGTCACCGGGGAGCTGTTTTTT
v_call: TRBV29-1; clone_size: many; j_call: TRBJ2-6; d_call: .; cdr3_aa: CSVTEAGANVLTF; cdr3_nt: TGCAGCGTTACAGAGGCTGGGGCCAACGTCCTGACTTTC
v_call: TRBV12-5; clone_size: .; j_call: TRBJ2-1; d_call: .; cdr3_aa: CASGPAQGIRNEQFF; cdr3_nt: TGTGCTAGTGGCCCCGCTCAGGGGATTAGGAATGAGCAGTTCTTC
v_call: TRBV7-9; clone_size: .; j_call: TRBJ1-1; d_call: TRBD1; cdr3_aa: CASKNSQGDLGAFF; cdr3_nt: TGTGCCAGCAAAAACTCGCAGGGGGACCTGGGAGCTTTCTTT
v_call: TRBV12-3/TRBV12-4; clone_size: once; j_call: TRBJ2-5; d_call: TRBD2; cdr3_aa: CTSSFIVGTSGRQETQYF; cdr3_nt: TGTACCAGCAGTTTCATCGTAGGGACTAGCGGCCGACAAGAGACCCAGTACTTC
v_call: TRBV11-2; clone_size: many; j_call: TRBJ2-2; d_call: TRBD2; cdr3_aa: CASSPRLAPNTGELFF; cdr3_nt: TGTGCCAGCAGCCCCCGACTAGCTCCGAACACCGGGGAGCTGTTTTTT
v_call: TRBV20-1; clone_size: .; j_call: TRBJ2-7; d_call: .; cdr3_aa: CSALNSESSYEQYF; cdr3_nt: TGCAGTGCTCTTAATAGCGAGAGCTCCTACGAGCAGTACTTC
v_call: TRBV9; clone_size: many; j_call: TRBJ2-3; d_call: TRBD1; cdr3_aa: CASSVGDRGRFTDTQYF; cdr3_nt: TGTGCCAGCAGCGTAGGGGACAGGGGAAGGTTCACAGATACGCAGTATTTT
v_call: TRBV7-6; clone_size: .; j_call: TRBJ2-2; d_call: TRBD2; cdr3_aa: CASSLYSGRAPGELFF; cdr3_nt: TGTGCCAGCAGCTTATACAGCGGGAGGGCCCCCGGGGAGCTGTTTTTT
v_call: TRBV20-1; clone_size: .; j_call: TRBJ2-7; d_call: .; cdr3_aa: CSASVRGGDYEQYF; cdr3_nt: TGCAGTGCTAGTGTCCGGGGCGGAGATTACGAGCAGTACTTC
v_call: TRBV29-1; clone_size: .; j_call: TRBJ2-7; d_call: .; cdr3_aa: CSVVPGGTYEQYF; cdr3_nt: TGCAGCGTTGTTCCCGGGGGCACCTACGAGCAGTACTTC
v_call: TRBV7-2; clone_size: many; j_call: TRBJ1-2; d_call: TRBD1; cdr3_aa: CASSLAGTEYYGYTF; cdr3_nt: TGTGCCAGCAGCTTAGCCGGGACAGAGTACTATGGCTACACCTTC